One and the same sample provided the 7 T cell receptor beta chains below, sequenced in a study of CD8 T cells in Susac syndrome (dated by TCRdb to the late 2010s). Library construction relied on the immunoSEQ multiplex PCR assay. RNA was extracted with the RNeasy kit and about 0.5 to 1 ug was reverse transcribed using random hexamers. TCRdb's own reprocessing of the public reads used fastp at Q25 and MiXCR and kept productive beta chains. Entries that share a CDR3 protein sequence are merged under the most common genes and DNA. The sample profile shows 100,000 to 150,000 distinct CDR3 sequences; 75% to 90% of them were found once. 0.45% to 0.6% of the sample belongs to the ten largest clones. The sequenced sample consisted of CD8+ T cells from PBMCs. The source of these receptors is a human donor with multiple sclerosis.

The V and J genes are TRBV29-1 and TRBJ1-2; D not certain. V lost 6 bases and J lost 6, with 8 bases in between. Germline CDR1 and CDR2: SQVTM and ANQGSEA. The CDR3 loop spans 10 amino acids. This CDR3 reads CSVPVDGYTF. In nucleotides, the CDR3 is TGCAGCGTCCCAGTGGATGGCTACACCTTC. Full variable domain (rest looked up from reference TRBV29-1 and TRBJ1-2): SAVISQKPSRDICQRGTSLTIQCQVDSQVTMMFWYRQQPGQSLTLIATANQGSEATYESGFVIDKFPISRPNLTFSTLTVSNMSPEDSSIYLCSVPVDGYTFGSGTRLTVV.

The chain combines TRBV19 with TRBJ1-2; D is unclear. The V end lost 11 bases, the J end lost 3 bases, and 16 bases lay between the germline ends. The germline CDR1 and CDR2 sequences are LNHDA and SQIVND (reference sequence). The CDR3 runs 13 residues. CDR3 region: CAPAPAGYYGYTF. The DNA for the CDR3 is TGTGCCCCTGCTCCAGCGGGATACTATGGCTACACCTTC.

In DNA, the CDR3 is TGTGCCACCAGCAGAGCCCCAGGAAGGAGATACACTGAAGCTTTCTTT. This codes for CATSRAPGRRYTEAFF. V is TRBV15 and J is TRBJ1-1, with D unresolved. This CDR3 has 16 amino acids. Germline CDR1 LNHNV, CDR2 YYDKDF (reference sequence). Trimming cost V 1 base and J 3 bases, with 15 bases left between them.

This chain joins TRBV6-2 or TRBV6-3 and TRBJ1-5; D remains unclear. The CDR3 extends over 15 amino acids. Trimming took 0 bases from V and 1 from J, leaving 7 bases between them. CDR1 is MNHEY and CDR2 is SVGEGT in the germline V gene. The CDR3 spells CASSYSSASNQPQHF. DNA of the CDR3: TGTGCCAGCAGTTACTCATCGGCGAGCAATCAGCCCCAGCATTTT.

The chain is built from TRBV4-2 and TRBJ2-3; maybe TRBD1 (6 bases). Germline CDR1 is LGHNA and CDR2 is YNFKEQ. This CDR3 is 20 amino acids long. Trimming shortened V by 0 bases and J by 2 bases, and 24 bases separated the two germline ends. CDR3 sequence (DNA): TGTGCCAGCAGCCAAGATATGGGCCTCTGGGGGCAGAGTATCACAGATACGCAGTATTTT. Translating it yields CASSQDMGLWGQSITDTQYF.

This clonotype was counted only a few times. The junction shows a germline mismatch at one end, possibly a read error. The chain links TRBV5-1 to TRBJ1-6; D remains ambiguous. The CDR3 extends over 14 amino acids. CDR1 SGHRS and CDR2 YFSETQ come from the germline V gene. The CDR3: CASSPEGRGSPLHF. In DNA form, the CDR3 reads TGCGCCAGCAGCCCGGAGGGTAGAGGATCACCCCTCCATTTT.

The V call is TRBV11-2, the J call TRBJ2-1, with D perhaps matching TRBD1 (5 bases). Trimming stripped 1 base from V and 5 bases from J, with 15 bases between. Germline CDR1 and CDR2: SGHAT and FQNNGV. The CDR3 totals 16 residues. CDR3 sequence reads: CASSLARTHRHNEQFF. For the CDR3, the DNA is TGTGCCAGCAGCTTAGCTCGGACACACCGCCACAATGAGCAGTTCTTC.